These 26 T cell receptor beta chains share one sample of origin, sequenced in a study of blood T cell repertoires in COVID-19. Sequenced by immunoSEQ multiplex PCR; TCRdb stores in-frame clones only, minus some. The sample lists around 180,000 clones; less than 85% were seen once. What was sequenced was peripheral blood. These receptors were taken from a human donor in a cohort sampled during active COVID-19.

The DNA of the CDR3 is TGTGCCAGCAGCCCCGACACCTTC. It translates to CASSPDTF. The V call is TRBV2, the J call TRBJ1-2; D uncertain. The CDR3 runs to 8 residues. V was shortened by 6 bases and J by 12 bases, with 5 bases between the two germline ends. Per the germline V gene, CDR1 is SNHLY and CDR2 is FYNNEI.

V usage is TRBV18 and J usage is TRBJ1-1; 7 bases map to TRBD1. Trimming cost V 3 bases and J 11 bases; bases outside gene matches: 12. Germline CDR1 is KGHSH and CDR2 is LQKENI. CDR3 length equals 14 residues. The DNA of the CDR3 is TGTGCCAGCTCACCCGACCCGACAGGGTCAAAGGCTTTCTTT. Translated, it gives CASSPDPTGSKAFF.

The sample holds one count of this clone. J is TRBJ2-7 and V is TRBV6-5; 7 bases are shared with TRBD1. Unmatched junction bases numbered 3, after V lost 5 bases and J lost 2 bases. Germline V lookup: CDR1 MNHEY, CDR2 SVGAGI. CDR3 size: 13 residues. The DNA for the CDR3 is TGTGCCAGCAGTCGGGACAGCACCTACGAGCAGTACTTC. Translated: CASSRDSTYEQYF.

A single count supports this clone. The rearrangement joins TRBV4-1 to TRBJ2-7, with TRBD1 as a possible D gene (6 bases). The CDR3 is 16 amino acids. V gave up 1 base and J gave up 7 bases, with 20 bases separating them. Germline lookup yields CDR1 MGHRA and CDR2 YSYEKL. CDR3 protein: CASSQGETGPTEEQYF. The CDR3 region has the DNA TGCGCCAGCAGCCAAGGTGAGACAGGCCCAACGGAGGAGCAGTACTTC.

The chain uses TRBV29-1 and TRBJ1-2; no clear D gene. V was cut by 6 bases and J by 8 bases, with 10 bases left in between. The CDR3 spans 10 residues. Germline V CDR1 and CDR2: SQVTM, ANQGSEA. The CDR3 is CSVEQKGYTF. DNA of the CDR3: TGCAGCGTGGAACAGAAGGGCTACACCTTC.

V is TRBV5-1 and J is TRBJ2-2; D is possibly TRBD2 (6 bases). The CDR3 contains 14 residues. The V end lost 5 bases, the J end lost 5 bases, and 13 bases lay between the germline ends. CDR1 SGHRS and CDR2 YFSETQ come from the germline V gene. CDR3 sequence: CASRGTLETGELFF. For the CDR3, the DNA is TGCGCCAGCAGAGGGACTTTGGAAACCGGGGAGCTGTTTTTT.

The chain employs TRBV11-2 and TRBJ1-2; tentatively, D is TRBD1 (5 bases). Per the germline V gene, CDR1 is SGHAT and CDR2 is FQNNGV. V shed 6 bases and J shed 4 bases, with 9 bases lying between them. The CDR3 runs to 12 residues. The CDR3 DNA reads TGTGCCAGCAGTGCGGGGGGCTATGGCTACACCTTC. It translates to CASSAGGYGYTF.

V is TRBV5-6 and J is TRBJ2-7; tentative D call: TRBD1 (5 bases). Germline V gene lookup returns CDR1 SGHDT and CDR2 YYEEEE. This CDR3 contains 14 residues. Trimming took off 0 bases at V and 3 bases at J, with 10 bases between the two ends. CDR3 sequence: CASSLAGSVYEQYF. The CDR3 nucleotides read TGTGCCAGCAGCTTGGCAGGGTCGGTCTACGAGCAGTACTTC.

The V call is TRBV6-5, the J call TRBJ2-7; tentatively, D is TRBD1 (5 bases). The V end lost 6 bases, the J end lost 6 bases, and 15 bases lay between the germline ends. The germline V gene has CDR1 MNHEY and CDR2 SVGAGI. The CDR3 covers 13 residues. CDR3 sequence reads: CASRQPGHPEQYF. DNA of the CDR3: TGTGCCAGCAGACAACCAGGACATCCCGAGCAGTACTTC.

This clone has just a few counts. The V and J genes are TRBV12-3 or TRBV12-4 and TRBJ2-7; a weak D match, TRBD1 (6 bases). V was shortened by 0 bases and J by 5 bases, with 8 bases between the two germline ends. The CDR3 runs 13 residues. CDR3 DNA: TGTGCCAGCAGTTTAGCGAGGGGGAACGAGCAGTACTTC. This translates into CASSLARGNEQYF.

The chain recombines TRBV14 with TRBJ2-3; D might be TRBD1 (5 bases). The CDR3 extends over 14 amino acids. The germline CDR1 and CDR2 sequences are SGHDN and FVKESK. V lost 3 bases, J lost 4 bases, and 11 bases lay in between. CDR3 loop: CASSHVDRADTQYF. In nucleotides, the CDR3 is TGTGCCAGCAGCCATGTCGACAGAGCAGATACGCAGTATTTT.

The rearrangement links TRBV30 to TRBJ2-1; no clear D. CDR1 and CDR2 from the germline V gene are GTSNPN and SVGIG (reference sequence). This CDR3 region has 13 residues. Trimming shortened V by 0 bases and J by 8 bases, and 11 bases separated the two germline ends. The CDR3 protein is CAWSVQDPYEQFF. CDR3 coding DNA: TGTGCCTGGAGTGTCCAGGATCCATATGAGCAGTTCTTC.

This clone was seen a handful of times. The chain recombines TRBV11-2 with TRBJ2-7; D is unclear. Germline CDR1 is SGHAT and CDR2 is FQNNGV. This CDR3 contains 12 residues. V was cut by 4 bases and J by 4 bases, with 8 bases left in between. CDR3: CASSSSVYEQYF. CDR3 sequence (DNA): TGTGCCAGCAGCTCTAGTGTGTACGAGCAGTACTTC.

The rearrangement uses TRBV3-1 (or the pseudogene TRBV3-2) and TRBJ2-7, with D possibly TRBD2 on 6 matching bases. CDR1 is LGHDT and CDR2 is YNNKEL in the germline V gene (reference sequence). The CDR3 is 16 residues long. Trimming took off 0 bases at V and 1 base at J, with 13 bases between the two ends. For the CDR3, the DNA is TGTGCCAGCAGCCAAGATAGTCTGGAGGGTTCCTACGAGCAGTACTTC. It translates to CASSQDSLEGSYEQYF.

The chain recombines TRBV5-6 with TRBJ1-2; the D is unclear. Germline CDR1 and CDR2: SGHDT and YYEEEE. Trimming removed 7 bases at V and 4 bases at J, with 20 bases between. CDR3 length: 15 amino acids. The CDR3 loop is CASPAALVEVYGYTF. The CDR3 coding sequence is TGTGCCAGCCCCGCAGCCCTGGTTGAGGTCTATGGCTACACCTTC.

V gene TRBV6-2 or TRBV6-3 combines with J gene TRBJ1-5, with 7 nucleotides matching TRBD1. The CDR3 extends over 15 amino acids. Germline-derived CDR1 and CDR2 are MNHEY and SVGEGT. V lost 6 bases and J lost 3; bases outside the gene matches: 8. The CDR3 sequence is CASSHVQGTNQPQHF. DNA of the CDR3: TGTGCCAGCAGCCACGTACAGGGGACCAATCAGCCCCAGCATTTT.

To note about this clone: The same CDR3 arises from other DNA sequences in this sample as well. J is TRBJ2-7 and V is TRBV11-2; 12 bases map to TRBD1. This CDR3 comprises 14 residues. Germline CDR1 SGHAT, CDR2 FQNNGV. After removal of 3 bases from V and 4 bases from J, the junction contained 1 base not matched to a gene. The CDR3 DNA is TGTGCCAGCAGCTTGGGACAGGGGGCTTACGAGCAGTACTTC. This sequence encodes CASSLGQGAYEQYF.

V is TRBV18 and J is TRBJ2-3; possibly TRBD2 for D (6 bases). The CDR3 is 13 amino acids. The germline CDR1 and CDR2 sequences are KGHSH and LQKENI. V lost 3 bases and J lost 7, with 11 bases in between. CDR3 region: CASSPGLTNTQYF. The CDR3 DNA follows: TGTGCCAGCTCACCGGGACTTACGAATACGCAGTATTTT.

This clone has more than one count but fewer than ten. DNA of the CDR3: TGCGCCAGCAGCGTGGACAGGGGGGACGAAAAACTGTTTTTT. Translation gives CASSVDRGDEKLFF. V and J are TRBV5-1 and TRBJ1-4, with 10 bases identical to TRBD1. With V trimmed by 4 bases and J by 8 bases, 5 bases remained unmatched. This CDR3 has 14 residues. Germline CDR1 and CDR2: SGHRS and YFSETQ.

The rearrangement uses TRBV3-1 (or the pseudogene TRBV3-2) and TRBJ1-1, with 9 nucleotides matching TRBD1. This CDR3 is built from 16 residues. The V and J ends lost 8 bases and 11 bases, in that order; junction bases with no gene match: 21. The germline V gene encodes CDR1 LGHDT and CDR2 YNNKEL (reference sequence). This chain's CDR3 is CASGRSGTGLLSGAFF. The CDR3 nucleotides read TGTGCCAGCGGGAGGTCCGGGACAGGGCTTCTTTCGGGTGCTTTCTTT.

This rearrangement joins TRBV5-4 to TRBJ2-7; the D is unclear. The V gene lost 4 bases and the J gene lost 1 base, with 3 bases spanning the gap. CDR1 and CDR2 (germline): SGHNT, YYREEE (reference sequence). The CDR3 extends over 11 amino acids. CDR3 sequence reads: CASSPSYEQYF. CDR3 coding DNA: TGTGCCAGCAGCCCGTCCTACGAGCAGTACTTC.

V usage is TRBV6-5 and J usage is TRBJ2-1; weak D call: TRBD1 (6 bases). This CDR3 contains 14 residues. Germline lookup yields CDR1 MNHEY and CDR2 SVGAGI. V lost 8 bases to trimming and J lost 3 bases, with 14 bases between them. As DNA, the CDR3 is TGTGCCAGCCTACTAGGGGGATTCTACAATGAGCAGTTCTTC. Protein sequence: CASLLGGFYNEQFF.

This clone was seen a handful of times. The chain is built from TRBV6-5 and TRBJ1-6; D not certain. Trimming left V 6 bases short and J 7 bases short, with 10 bases between. Germline lookup yields CDR1 MNHEY and CDR2 SVGAGI. This CDR3 has 13 residues. CDR3 sequence: CASRGDVNSPLHF. Written as DNA, the CDR3 is TGTGCCAGCAGGGGAGACGTAAATTCACCCCTCCACTTT.

The V gene is TRBV19, the J gene TRBJ2-1; 10 nucleotides agree with TRBD2. The germline V gene encodes CDR1 LNHDA and CDR2 SQIVND (reference sequence). With 4 bases clipped from V and 0 bases from J, the junction kept 3 bases outside the gene matches. CDR3 size: 16 residues. The CDR3 region has the DNA TGTGCCAGTAGTACTAGCGGGAGCATCTCCTACAATGAGCAGTTCTTC. It is translated as CASSTSGSISYNEQFF.

The chain employs TRBV27 and TRBJ2-6, with D maybe TRBD1 (7 bases). This CDR3 has 18 amino acids. Trimming stripped 3 bases from V and 0 bases from J, with 15 bases between. Germline V gene sequence: CDR1 MNHEY, CDR2 SMNVEV (reference sequence). The CDR3: CASSLGGTGDSGANVLTF. Here the CDR3 DNA reads TGTGCCAGCAGTTTGGGAGGAACAGGGGACTCTGGGGCCAACGTCCTGACTTTC.

The chain joins TRBV12-3 or TRBV12-4 to TRBJ1-2; D is unresolved. The CDR3 sequence is 13 residues long. The V and J ends lost 1 base and 10 bases respectively, with 13 bases between them. Written as DNA, the CDR3 is TGTGCCAGCAGTTTAGGCTCCCTCGGGGACTACACCTTC. Translating it yields CASSLGSLGDYTF.